These T cell receptor beta chains were read from a single sample in a study of OX40 agonist ivuxolimab in advanced cancers. Assay: immunoSEQ multiplex PCR; the TCRdb copy retains only in-frame clones and omits some. The table has 60,000 or so clones, roughly 90% seen once; the top ten hold roughly 4.5%. The input for sequencing was CD4+ or CD8+ T cells sorted from blood, taken in a trial of the OX40 agonist ivuxolimab. The receptors come from an adult with an advanced solid tumor such as melanoma, head and neck, liver or kidney cancer. Both conserved end residues are part of each CDR3. Each record gives: V gene, D gene, J gene, clone size, CDR3 protein, CDR3 DNA. A D gene is named only where the DNA matches it firmly. Not every row has a clone size; where given, it reads once, few, many or a size class.

TRBV7-8	NA	TRBJ2-1	NA	CASSLDREGEQFF	TGTGCCAGCAGCTTAGACAGGGAGGGTGAGCAGTTCTTC
TRBV27	TRBD2	TRBJ2-7	NA	CASSFARDGRDEQYF	TGTGCCAGCAGTTTTGCTAGGGATGGGAGGGACGAGCAGTACTTC
TRBV19	NA	TRBJ2-3	NA	CATSGGTKAGTQYF	TGTGCAACTTCCGGAGGGACAAAAGCGGGTACGCAGTATTTT
TRBV6-6	NA	TRBJ2-1	NA	CASSYHEQFF	TGTGCCAGCAGTTATCATGAGCAGTTCTTC
TRBV7-2	NA	TRBJ1-6	NA	CASSPGLGPNNSPLHF	TGTGCCAGCAGCCCGGGATTGGGGCCTAATAATTCACCCCTCCACTTT
TRBV6-1	TRBD1	TRBJ1-6	NA	CASSSRQGVNSPLHF	TGTGCCAGCAGTTCACGACAGGGGGTAAATTCACCCCTCCACTTT
TRBV7-9	NA	TRBJ1-2	few	CASSFGDTLGGYTF	TGTGCCAGCAGCTTTGGGGACACCCTAGGTGGCTACACCTTC
TRBV2	NA	TRBJ1-5	once	CASSKGPSGNQPQHF	TGTGCCAGCAGTAAGGGTCCCAGTGGGAATCAGCCCCAGCATTTT
TRBV2	NA	TRBJ1-1	NA	CASSELEDTEAFF	TGTGCCAGCAGTGAACTCGAAGACACTGAAGCTTTCTTT
TRBV6-1	NA	TRBJ1-5	once	CASSGGDRYQPQHF	TGTGCCAGCAGTGGCGGGGACCGTTATCAGCCCCAGCATTTT
TRBV30	NA	TRBJ2-1	NA	CARTPTGRRREQFF	TGTGCCCGGACCCCTACCGGGAGAAGGCGGGAGCAGTTCTTC
TRBV6-5	NA	TRBJ2-7	NA	CASSYYRWGTRDEQYF	TGTGCCAGCAGTTACTATAGGTGGGGTACGCGGGACGAGCAGTACTTC
TRBV2	NA	TRBJ1-6	NA	CASSEARGGWGSPLHF	TGTGCCAGCAGTGAAGCGCGAGGGGGTTGGGGGTCACCCCTCCACTTT
TRBV5-4	TRBD2	TRBJ2-4	NA	CASSIWPPELSGRTKNIQYF	TGTGCCAGCAGTATCTGGCCCCCAGAACTTAGCGGGAGAACCAAAAACATTCAGTACTTC
TRBV10-3	TRBD1	TRBJ1-4	once	CAISGQGGEKLFF	TGTGCCATCAGTGGACAGGGTGGTGAAAAACTGTTTTTT
TRBV5-1	NA	TRBJ1-1	once	CASSFDLLGNTEAFF	TGCGCCAGCAGCTTCGACCTACTGGGGAACACTGAAGCTTTCTTT
TRBV5-4	TRBD2	TRBJ2-6	NA	CASTRLASSGANVLTF	TGTGCCAGCACCAGACTAGCAAGCTCTGGGGCCAACGTCCTGACTTTC
TRBV18	TRBD1	TRBJ1-2	NA	CASSPEGGERYTF	TGTGCCAGCTCACCAGAAGGGGGCGAACGCTACACCTTC
TRBV7-9	TRBD1	TRBJ2-7	NA	CASSPGQGAYEQYF	TGTGCCAGCAGCCCTGGACAGGGAGCCTACGAGCAGTACTTC
TRBV5-1	NA	TRBJ2-2	NA	CASSLRGEPPEELFF	TGCGCCAGCAGCTTGCGCGGGGAACCTCCGGAGGAGCTGTTTTTT
TRBV11-2	TRBD2	TRBJ2-7	NA	CASSPGTSGSVEQYF	TGTGCCAGCAGCCCCGGGACTAGCGGGAGTGTCGAGCAGTACTTC
TRBV19	NA	TRBJ2-7	NA	CASRLHSSYEQYF	TGTGCCAGTAGATTACATTCCTCCTACGAGCAGTACTTC
TRBV19	TRBD1	TRBJ1-1	NA	CASRRPGTGLMNTEAFF	TGTGCCAGTAGGAGACCCGGGACAGGGTTAATGAACACTGAAGCTTTCTTT
TRBV9	NA	TRBJ2-1	NA	CASSVEPGLTYNEQFF	TGTGCCAGCAGCGTAGAGCCGGGACTTACCTACAATGAGCAGTTCTTC
TRBV6-6	NA	TRBJ1-1	NA	CASSLQGTEAFF	TGTGCCAGCAGCCTACAGGGCACTGAAGCTTTCTTT
TRBV7-9	NA	TRBJ1-5	NA	CASSLEANQPQHF	TGTGCCAGCAGCTTAGAGGCGAATCAGCCCCAGCATTTT
TRBV19	TRBD2	TRBJ2-4	NA	CASSIGTSGSPLKNIQYF	TGTGCCAGTAGTATAGGAACTAGCGGGAGCCCCCTCAAAAACATTCAGTACTTC
TRBV6-5	NA	TRBJ2-1	NA	CASRRTLNEQFF	TGTGCCAGCAGGAGGACTCTGAATGAGCAGTTCTTC
TRBV5-4	NA	TRBJ1-4	NA	CASSVGQVATNEKLFF	TGTGCCAGCAGCGTTGGACAAGTTGCAACTAATGAAAAACTGTTTTTT
TRBV7-3	NA	TRBJ2-1	NA	CASSLRTNNEQFF	TGTGCCAGCAGCTTAAGGACAAACAATGAGCAGTTCTTC
TRBV7-3	TRBD2	TRBJ2-7	once	CASSLKKGGRADEQYF	TGTGCCAGCAGCTTAAAGAAGGGCGGGAGGGCCGACGAGCAGTACTTC
TRBV28	NA	TRBJ2-5	NA	CASSLRPTGLETQYF	TGTGCCAGCAGTTTACGACCCACTGGGTTGGAGACCCAGTACTTC
TRBV19	NA	TRBJ2-1	NA	CASSIERSSYNEQFF	TGTGCCAGTAGTATAGAGCGGAGCTCCTACAATGAGCAGTTCTTC
TRBV6-1	NA	TRBJ1-1	few	CASSEMAGGTEAFF	TGTGCCAGCAGTGAAATGGCTGGGGGCACTGAAGCTTTCTTT
TRBV18	NA	TRBJ2-7	NA	CASSPSHEQYF	TGTGCCAGCTCACCAAGCCACGAGCAGTACTTC
TRBV7-2	TRBD1	TRBJ1-1	NA	CASRPTGGRNTEAFF	TGTGCCAGCAGACCGACAGGGGGCAGGAACACTGAAGCTTTCTTT
TRBV29-1	NA	TRBJ1-1	once	CSGGRVQPGEAFF	TGCAGCGGTGGACGGGTCCAGCCCGGTGAAGCTTTCTTT
TRBV9	TRBD2	TRBJ2-1	NA	CASSPVAGGTYNEQFF	TGTGCCAGCAGCCCCGTAGCGGGCGGCACCTACAATGAGCAGTTCTTC
TRBV19	NA	TRBJ2-3	NA	CASSTIAEGDTQYF	TGTGCCAGTAGTACGATAGCGGAAGGAGATACGCAGTATTTT
TRBV6-6	TRBD2	TRBJ2-7	once	CASSYSGEGHYEQYF	TGTGCCAGCAGTTACTCGGGGGAGGGCCACTACGAGCAGTACTTC
TRBV5-1	NA	TRBJ1-6	once	CASSFGQSNSPLHF	TGCGCCAGCAGCTTTGGACAGAGTAATTCACCCCTCCACTTT
TRBV30	TRBD1	TRBJ1-5	once	CAWESAGGTSNQPQHF	TGTGCCTGGGAATCCGCAGGGGGGACTAGCAATCAGCCCCAGCATTTT
TRBV10-2	NA	TRBJ2-1	NA	CASTRGSGGNEQFF	TGCGCCAGCACGCGTGGAAGCGGAGGCAATGAGCAGTTCTTC